This section outlines one TCR beta chain sequence together with its context. This clone was recorded only once. Its target antigen remains unknown. One base away there is no much larger clone; base qualities are not given. This sample's time point label indicates: blood sample drawn before combined kidney and bone marrow transplant. Unstimulated Tregs (CD4+CD25+CD127-), CD4+ non-Tregs (CD4+CD25-), CD4 and CD8 cells were FACS-sorted from thawed PBMCs. Patients were a few combined kidney and bone marrow transplant recipients from the ITN036ST trial, and only these trial subjects had samples available. Healthy control blood was processed by Ficoll density gradient to PBMCs and cryopreserved; patient PBMCs were collected before and after transplant. The data stem from a study of Tregs in tolerant kidney transplant recipients (dated by TCRdb to about 2019). At the level of the whole study: Transplants used related donors with nonmyeloablative bone marrow transplantation; mixed chimerism was transient in the human trials. TCRbeta sequencing was used in the study to identify donor-specific regulatory T cells before combined kidney and bone marrow transplantation, and the identified cells were then tracked after transplant. General findings and caveats noted by the study authors: The most biologically relevant and donor-specific TCRbeta repertoire appeared to be identified by expanding Tregs with activated donor B cells. Biological reproducibility was not directly assessed, although technical replication error appeared to be minimal. Because the study included only a small number of patients, the results must be confirmed in larger populations and under other immunosuppression protocols. Donor-specific Treg expansion was found to exceed global Treg expansion in tolerant patients, suggesting antigen-driven rather than nonspecific expansion. Because the PCR primers were changed over time for some patients, nucleotide-level comparison could not be performed across the samples from those patients.

For TCRbeta CDR3 sequencing, genomic DNA from the sorted cells was extracted using the QIAGEN DNeasy Blood and Tissue Kit. High-throughput TCRbeta CDR3 sequencing was carried out commercially through immunoSEQ, with PCR amplification with bias correction and internal controls included. The authors processed their data as follows. Unique productive TCRbeta sequences were defined by CDR3 nucleotide sequence when primers matched and otherwise by CDR3 amino acid sequence together with Vbeta and Jbeta genes. As a correction for sorting error, sequences shared between sorted populations at a frequency ratio of 2:1 or less were discarded, and the remaining shared sequences were assigned to the higher population. Donor-reactive sequences were defined as at least 5-fold expanded in CFSE-low cells versus unstimulated cells, with frequency of at least 0.01% in CFSE-low cells. Jensen-Shannon divergence, calculated on the top 100 TCRbeta sequences ranked by frequency, was used to quantify repertoire divergence. For any sample with multiple sequencing runs, sorting error was corrected in each run separately before the runs were pooled. TCRdb re-hosts the immuneACCESS table, in-frame sequences only. Its copies lack some clones; in the studies checked, an unresolved V gene accounts for under half of them, and the cause for the rest is not known. The DNA gave D and trimming, while V, J and clone size come from that table. Counted in this sample were approximately 67,000 clones; roughly 92% of them appeared once. The ten largest make up approximately 11% of the sample.

The germline V gene gives CDR1 as MGHDK and CDR2 as SYGVNS. The CDR3 has 17 amino acids, counting the end cysteine and phenylalanine. Just the 51-base CDR3 DNA is kept, in frame starting at base 1. Unmatched junction bases come to 8, with V trimmed by 3 bases and J by 0 bases. This specimen was CD8+ T cells from blood, taken before the transplant. The sequence came from a human donor who received a combined kidney and bone marrow transplant. Here the chain combines TRBV25-1 and TRBJ2-5, and 9 bases in between align with TRBD2. The nucleotides are TGTGCCAGCAGTGAGGGTTGGACTAGCGATAACCAAGAGACCCAGTACTTC. This yields the protein CASSEGWTSDNQETQYF.